These T cell receptor beta chains were read from a single sample in a study of shared clonotypes between healthy human individuals. Sequencing used immunoSEQ multiplex PCR; TCRdb keeps in-frame clones, though not all of them. The sample contains approximately 2.5 million clones, about 92% of which appear only once. The sample consisted of naive CD4+ T cells sorted from blood. These receptors were collected from a man aged 18 to 29 in good health. Each CDR3 is given with its conserved first and last residue. A D gene is named only where the DNA matches it firmly. Rows give clone size only sometimes, using once, few, many, or a class for an expanded clone.

V gene	J gene	D gene	clone size	CDR3 DNA	CDR3 protein
TRBV11-2	TRBJ2-5	NA	NA	TGTGCCAGCAGCTTAGAAACAGGGTACCAAGAGACCCAGTACTTC	CASSLETGYQETQYF
TRBV4-3	TRBJ1-2	TRBD1	NA	TGCGCCAGCAGCCAAGTGGCGGGACAGCTATCCTATGGCTACACCTTC	CASSQVAGQLSYGYTF
TRBV7-9	TRBJ1-4	NA	NA	TGTGCCAGCAGCTTATTAGGTGGAGTGGGTGAAAAACTGTTTTTT	CASSLLGGVGEKLFF
TRBV7-6	TRBJ1-5	NA	NA	TGTGCCAGCAGCTTAAGGTCAGGGGACCAGCCCCAGCATTTT	CASSLRSGDQPQHF
TRBV5-4	TRBJ1-2	NA	NA	TGTGCCAGCAGCTTGGAGACAGGAGCGGGTGGCTACACCTTC	CASSLETGAGGYTF
TRBV6-5	TRBJ1-3	NA	NA	TGTGCCAGCAGTTACTCGCTAGGATCTGGAAACACCATATATTTT	CASSYSLGSGNTIYF
TRBV7-9	TRBJ2-7	TRBD1	NA	TGTGCCAGCAGCTCGCAGGGGGTCGAGCAGTACTTC	CASSSQGVEQYF
TRBV4-3	TRBJ2-7	NA	NA	TGCGCCAGCAGCCAAGAAGAAGGGCCCTACGAGCAGTACTTC	CASSQEEGPYEQYF
TRBV4-2	TRBJ1-2	NA	once	TGTGCCAGCAGCCAAGATCTCGCAGGGTACTATGGCTACACCTTC	CASSQDLAGYYGYTF
TRBV10-1	TRBJ1-5	NA	once	TGCGCCAGCAGTGACCGGGGGGCGCCCGGGCCCCAGCATTTT	CASSDRGAPGPQHF
TRBV6-5	TRBJ1-4	NA	NA	TGTGCCAGCAGTCGACAGTTCAACGGGGAAAAACTGTTTTTT	CASSRQFNGEKLFF
TRBV21-1	TRBJ1-6	NA	once	TGTGCCAGCAGCGAACCACTGCCCAGTTATAATTCACCCCTCCACTTT	CASSEPLPSYNSPLHF
TRBV10-2	TRBJ1-2	NA	NA	TGCGCCAGCAGTGAAAGCGTGGGTATCTATGGCTACACCTTC	CASSESVGIYGYTF
TRBV2	TRBJ2-3	TRBD2	NA	TGTGCCAGCAGGGAGGGTCTAGCGGGGGTTTCTAGCACAGATACGCAGTATTTT	CASREGLAGVSSTDTQYF
TRBV6-5	TRBJ1-2	NA	NA	TGTGCCACGTCAAGGGAGGGCTATGGCTACACCTTC	CATSREGYGYTF
TRBV7-2	TRBJ2-1	NA	NA	TGTGCCAGCAGCTTAGGAACGGGGGAGCAGTTCTTC	CASSLGTGEQFF
TRBV7-9	TRBJ2-5	TRBD2	NA	TGTGCCAGCAGCGAAAGCGGGGTTGGAGAGACCCAGTACTTC	CASSESGVGETQYF
TRBV19	TRBJ1-1	TRBD1	NA	TGTGCCAGTAGTATTTCCTACAGGGGCCCTGAAGCTTTCTTT	CASSISYRGPEAFF
TRBV29-1	TRBJ1-1	NA	NA	TGCAGCGTTGGTGAGTACACTGAAGCTTTCTTT	CSVGEYTEAFF
TRBV10-3	TRBJ1-3	TRBD1	NA	TGTGCCGTCACAGGGGATTTCTCTGGAAACACCATATATTTT	CAVTGDFSGNTIYF
TRBV2	TRBJ2-4	NA	NA	TGTGCCAGCAGTGAAGAATCGGCCTTAGCCAAAAACATTCAGTACTTC	CASSEESALAKNIQYF
TRBV10-1	TRBJ2-7	TRBD1	once	TGCGCCAGCAGTGAAATTCGGGACAGGCCAACCTACGAGCAGTACTTC	CASSEIRDRPTYEQYF
TRBV30	TRBJ1-2	NA	NA	TGTGCCTGGAGTCCAGACTACAGGGCGGGGGGCTACACCTTC	CAWSPDYRAGGYTF